The rows below give T cell receptor beta chains drawn from one sample of a study of identical twins. Each CDR3 protein is one row after TCRdb ran MiXCR on the 5' RACE reads. The sample records approximately 680,000 distinct CDR3 sequences, 7% to 7.5% being singletons. The same specimen was also included in a second study, on yellow fever vaccine responses in identical twins.

The sample consisted of PBMCs. These receptors were obtained from a woman aged 18-30 years in good health. Both conserved end residues are part of each CDR3. The D gene is left open where the match is weak. Size is stated for part of the rows, as once, few or many counts, or as a class when the clone is expanded.

cdr3_length	d_call	j_call	v_call	clone_size	cdr3_aa	cdr3_nt
16	-	TRBJ2-3	TRBV18	few	CASSPRRGLSTDTQYF	TGTGCCAGCTCACCAAGACGGGGCCTCAGCACAGATACGCAGTATTTT
13	-	TRBJ1-5	TRBV7-6	many	CASSLDLDQPQHF	TGTGCCAGCAGCTTAGACCTGGATCAGCCCCAGCATTTT
15	-	TRBJ1-1	TRBV11-1	-	CASSSTAVGRTEAFF	TGTGCCAGCAGTTCGACGGCCGTAGGGCGCACTGAAGCTTTCTTT
14	-	TRBJ1-3	TRBV28	many	CASSTSGPGNTIYF	TGTGCCAGCAGTACCTCAGGGCCTGGAAACACCATATATTTT
15	TRBD1	TRBJ2-5	TRBV7-9	-	CASSKDRVSWETQYF	TGTGCCAGCAGCAAGGACAGGGTGTCTTGGGAGACCCAGTACTTC
14	-	TRBJ2-5	TRBV7-8	-	CASSFDLRRETQYF	TGTGCCAGCAGCTTCGATCTCAGGAGGGAGACCCAGTACTTC
17	-	TRBJ2-3	TRBV2	few	CASSEGLAATYTDTQYF	TGTGCCAGCAGTGAAGGTTTAGCGGCGACGTACACAGATACGCAGTATTTT
15	TRBD1	TRBJ1-3	TRBV12-3/TRBV12-4	few	CASSAGTGTGNTIYF	TGTGCCAGCAGTGCCGGGACAGGGACTGGAAACACCATATATTTT
15	-	TRBJ1-5	TRBV20-1	many	CSARNGGQRNQPQHF	TGCAGTGCTAGAAATGGCGGGCAGCGCAATCAGCCCCAGCATTTT
17	-	TRBJ2-6	TRBV20-1	few	CCARGGTGVEGANVLTF	TGCTGTGCTAGGGGGGGAACAGGGGTTGAAGGGGCCAACGTCCTGACTTTC
14	-	TRBJ2-1	TRBV6-5	few	CASSYGVLDNEQFF	TGTGCCAGCAGTTACGGGGTTTTAGACAATGAGCAGTTCTTC
15	TRBD1	TRBJ2-1	TRBV25-1	many	CASSESGTGGNEQFF	TGTGCCAGCAGTGAAAGTGGGACAGGGGGCAATGAGCAGTTCTTC
13	-	TRBJ1-1	TRBV10-3	few	CATSGTENTEAFF	TGTGCCACCTCGGGGACCGAGAACACTGAAGCTTTCTTT
16	TRBD2	TRBJ2-1	TRBV10-3	-	CAVLRQSGGAGNEQFF	TGTGCCGTCCTCCGGCAATCCGGGGGGGCCGGGAATGAGCAGTTCTTC
13	-	TRBJ2-1	TRBV10-3	-	CATTTVSYNEQFF	TGTGCCACCACTACCGTCTCCTACAATGAGCAGTTCTTC
14	-	TRBJ2-1	TRBV29-1	-	CSVEVKSSYNEQFF	TGCAGCGTTGAAGTGAAAAGCTCCTACAATGAGCAGTTCTTC
17	-	TRBJ2-5	TRBV13	-	CASSSLSSSPFQETQYF	TGTGCCAGCAGCTCCCTTTCGTCTAGCCCATTCCAAGAGACCCAGTACTTC
15	-	TRBJ2-3	TRBV20-1	few	CSAPGGGGPSGTQYF	TGCAGTGCTCCCGGAGGTGGGGGACCCTCGGGTACGCAGTATTTT
16	TRBD2	TRBJ2-3	TRBV7-9	-	CASSPPLAGDRDTQYF	TGTGCCAGCAGCCCCCCACTAGCGGGAGACAGGGATACGCAGTATTTT
13	-	TRBJ2-1	TRBV14	-	CASSPAWTGEQFF	TGTGCCAGCAGCCCCGCGTGGACTGGTGAGCAGTTCTTC